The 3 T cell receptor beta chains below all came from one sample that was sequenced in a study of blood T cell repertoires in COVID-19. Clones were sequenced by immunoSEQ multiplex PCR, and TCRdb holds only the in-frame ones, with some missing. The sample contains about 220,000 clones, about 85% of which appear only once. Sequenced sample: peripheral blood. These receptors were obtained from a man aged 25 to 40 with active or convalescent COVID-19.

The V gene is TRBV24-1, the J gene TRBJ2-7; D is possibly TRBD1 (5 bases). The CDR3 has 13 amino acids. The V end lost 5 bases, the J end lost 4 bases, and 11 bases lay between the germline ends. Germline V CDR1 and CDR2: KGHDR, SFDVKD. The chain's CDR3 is CATSAPQGYEQYF. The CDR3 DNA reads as TGTGCCACCAGTGCCCCCCAGGGTTACGAGCAGTACTTC.

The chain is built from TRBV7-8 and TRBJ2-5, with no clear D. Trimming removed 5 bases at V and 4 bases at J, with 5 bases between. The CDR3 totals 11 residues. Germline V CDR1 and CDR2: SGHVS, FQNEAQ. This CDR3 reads CASSPSETQYF. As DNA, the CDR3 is TGTGCCAGCAGCCCGTCAGAGACCCAGTACTTC. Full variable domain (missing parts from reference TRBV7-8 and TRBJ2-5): GAGVSQSPRYKVAKRGQDVALRCDPISGHVSLFWYQQALGQGPEFLTYFQNEAQLDKSGLPSDRFFAERPEGSVSTLKIQRTQQEDSAVYLCASSPSETQYFGPGTRLLVL.

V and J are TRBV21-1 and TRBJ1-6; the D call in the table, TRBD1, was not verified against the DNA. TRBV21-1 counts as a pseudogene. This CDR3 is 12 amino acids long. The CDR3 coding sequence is TGTGCCAGCAGGGGCCCGGTAGGACCCCTCCACTTT. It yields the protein CASRGPVGPLHF.